The next 17 T cell receptor beta chains were all read from a single sample in a study of blood T cell repertoires in COVID-19. Method: immunoSEQ multiplex PCR; TCRdb's copy keeps in-frame clones and lacks some. Of 60,000 to 85,000 clones listed, about four fifths were seen once; the top ten hold 15% to 20%. The sequenced material came from peripheral blood. The receptors here all came from a man between 65 and 85 years old who had recovered from COVID-19.

The chain couples TRBV5-1 to TRBJ2-2, with 8 bases matching TRBD1. V dropped 2 bases and J dropped 3; count of bases not matched to a gene: 3. The V gene's germline CDR1 is SGHRS and CDR2 YFSETQ. This CDR3 spans 15 amino acids. CDR3 sequence: CASSLVTGDTGELFF. The CDR3 coding sequence is TGCGCCAGCAGCTTAGTGACAGGGGACACCGGGGAGCTGTTTTTT.

The CDR3 region has the DNA TGTGCCAGCAGCTCCACAGGGGGCTCCTATAATTCACCCCTCCACTTT. Translation gives CASSSTGGSYNSPLHF. The chain couples TRBV5-6 to TRBJ1-6; 8 positions agree with TRBD1. Trimming removed 3 bases from V and 0 bases from J; junction bases left unmatched: 2. The CDR3 extends over 16 amino acids. Looked up from germline, CDR1 is SGHDT and CDR2 is YYEEEE.

The genes are TRBV11-2 and TRBJ2-2; TRBD1 agrees at 12 bases. Germline V gives CDR1 SGHAT, CDR2 FQNNGV. This CDR3 has 17 residues. V lost 5 bases, J lost 6 bases, and 10 bases stayed unmatched. The DNA for the CDR3 is TGTGCCAGCAGCCAGAGAGGGACAGGGGGCGTAGCCGGGGAGCTGTTTTTT. Protein sequence: CASSQRGTGGVAGELFF.

V is TRBV9 and J is TRBJ2-2; the match to TRBD2 covers 7 bases. Trimming cost V 0 bases and J 3 bases; bases outside gene matches: 8. CDR3 length: 17 amino acids. CDR1 SGDLS and CDR2 YYNGEE come from the germline V gene. Written as DNA, the CDR3 is TGTGCCAGCAGCGTAGACGGGGAGGGCTCTCACACCGGGGAGCTGTTTTTT. It encodes CASSVDGEGSHTGELFF.

V gene TRBV6-5 combines with J gene TRBJ1-6; 8 bases agree with TRBD1. J lost 8 bases, V lost 5 bases, and 5 bases had no gene match. Germline values: CDR1 MNHEY, CDR2 SVGAGI. This CDR3 comprises 14 residues. The CDR3 loop is CASSRTGIDSPLHF. Written as DNA, the CDR3 is TGTGCCAGCAGTCGGACAGGGATTGATTCACCCCTCCACTTT.

This rearrangement joins TRBV15 to TRBJ2-3; the D is unclear. The CDR3 is 14 residues long. CDR1 is LNHNV and CDR2 is YYDKDF in the germline V gene (reference sequence). The V end was cut by 5 bases, the J end by 5 bases, with 14 bases between. CDR3 sequence (DNA): TGTGCCACCAGCGCAAGAGTGACTGGAGATACGCAGTATTTT. Residues: CATSARVTGDTQYF.

CDR3 protein: CASSLPGVLGEQYF. The CDR3 region has the DNA TGCGCCAGCAGCTTGCCGGGAGTTCTTGGCGAGCAGTACTTC. The V gene is TRBV5-1, the J gene TRBJ2-7; possibly TRBD2 for D (6 bases). V dropped 1 base and J dropped 6 bases, with 14 bases sitting between them. Germline-derived CDR1 and CDR2 are SGHRS and YFSETQ. The CDR3 covers 14 residues.

The chain recombines TRBV29-1 with TRBJ2-1; 8 bases line up with TRBD1. V lost 6 bases, J lost 11 bases, and 18 bases stayed unmatched. The CDR3 spans 15 residues. CDR1 and CDR2 (germline): SQVTM, ANQGSEA. CDR3 protein: CSVLNRDRTTSKQFF. The CDR3 DNA reads TGCAGCGTCCTAAACCGGGACAGGACAACAAGTAAGCAGTTCTTC.

V and J are TRBV28 and TRBJ1-2, with TRBD1 as a possible D gene (5 bases). Germline CDR1 reads MDHEN; CDR2 reads SYDVKM. This CDR3 has 13 amino acids. Trimming pared 6 bases from V and 6 bases from J, leaving 14 bases between. The CDR3 protein is CASRYGTSDGYTF. DNA for the CDR3: TGTGCCAGCAGATACGGGACTTCAGATGGCTACACCTTC.

J is TRBJ2-7 and V is TRBV10-3, with 10 bases lining up with TRBD1. The CDR3 consists of 14 residues. Germline V lookup: CDR1 ENHRY, CDR2 SYGVKD. V lost 4 bases to trimming and J lost 6 bases; unmatched junction nucleotides: 6. The CDR3 loop reads CAISVGDRGGEQYF. The CDR3 DNA reads as TGTGCCATCAGTGTAGGGGACAGGGGTGGCGAGCAGTACTTC.

This clone was observed a single time. As DNA, the CDR3 is TGTGCCAGCTCACCGTCAGCGGGAGTAGGGACCGGGGAGCTGTTTTTT. It yields the protein CASSPSAGVGTGELFF. The chain couples TRBV18 to TRBJ2-2; 8 bases match TRBD2. CDR3 size: 16 residues. Germline assignment: CDR1 KGHSH and CDR2 LQKENI. J was trimmed by 5 bases and V by 3 bases; bases with no gene match: 8.

The chain joins TRBV4-3 to TRBJ1-1; 8 positions agree with TRBD1. Germline values: CDR1 LGHNA, CDR2 YSLEER. Unmatched junction bases numbered 7, after V lost 1 base and J lost 6 bases. This CDR3 is 15 amino acids long. CDR3 DNA sequence: TGCGCCAGCAGCCAAGGGGCGGACAGGGCGGCTGAAGCTTTCTTT. Protein sequence: CASSQGADRAAEAFF.

The chain joins TRBV19 to TRBJ1-5, with 7 nucleotides matching TRBD1. Germline CDR1 LNHDA, CDR2 SQIVND (reference sequence). The length of the CDR3 is 19 residues. J was trimmed by 2 bases and V by 4 bases; bases with no gene match: 17. CDR3 sequence reads: CASSTRFRGGAEGNQPQHF. CDR3 coding DNA: TGTGCCAGTAGTACCAGATTTAGAGGGGGCGCTGAGGGCAATCAGCCCCAGCATTTT.

The chain employs TRBV11-3 and TRBJ1-2; 7 bases line up with TRBD1. With V trimmed by 3 bases and J by 0 bases, 13 bases remained unmatched. The CDR3 extends over 18 amino acids. CDR1 is SGHNT and CDR2 is YENEEA in the germline V gene. CDR3 protein: CASSLTFWDSPTNYGYTF. DNA for the CDR3: TGTGCCAGCAGCTTGACCTTTTGGGACAGCCCAACTAACTATGGCTACACCTTC.

V and J are TRBV7-2 and TRBJ1-2, with D perhaps matching TRBD1 (6 bases). Germline V gene data show CDR1 as SGHTA and CDR2 as FQGNSA. CDR3 size: 14 residues. Trimming pared 1 base from V and 4 bases from J, leaving 10 bases between. The chain's CDR3 is CASSLGGGLYGYTF. The CDR3 coding sequence is TGTGCCAGCAGCTTAGGGGGGGGCCTCTATGGCTACACCTTC.

The chain couples TRBV28 to TRBJ2-2; 8 bases are a match to TRBD2. CDR1 and CDR2 (germline): MDHEN, SYDVKM. With 5 bases clipped from V and 2 bases from J, the junction kept 7 bases outside the gene matches. The CDR3 is made up of 16 amino acids. CDR3 bases: TGTGCCAGCAGTCCCGGGGGGGCAGCAAACACCGGGGAGCTGTTTTTT. It yields the protein CASSPGGAANTGELFF. The complete variable domain, with remaining parts taken from reference TRBV28 and TRBJ2-2, reads DVKVTQSSRYLVKRTGEKVFLECVQDMDHENMFWYRQDPGLGLRLIYFSYDVKMKEKGDIPEGYSVSREKKERFSLILESASTNQTSMYLCASSPGGAANTGELFFGEGSRLTVL.

V gene TRBV19 combines with J gene TRBJ1-2, with a weak D call TRBD1 (5 bases). V shed 6 bases and J shed 8 bases, with 16 bases lying between them. Germline values: CDR1 LNHDA, CDR2 SQIVND (reference sequence). The CDR3 loop spans 13 amino acids. In DNA form, the CDR3 reads TGTGCCAGTAGGGAAGGGGAGGCGAGAGGCTACACCTTC. Translating it yields CASREGEARGYTF. Complete variable domain (other parts from reference TRBV19 and TRBJ1-2): DGGITQSPKYLFRKEGQNVTLSCEQNLNHDAMYWYRQDPGQGLRLIYYSQIVNDFQKGDIAEGYSVSREKKESFPLTVTSAQKNPTAFYLCASREGEARGYTFGSGTRLTVV.